Below are 10 T cell receptor beta chains sequenced from a single sample in a study of blood T cells in healthy people across ages. PCR was performed a second time for roughly 7 to 12 cycles using a sample-barcoded 5' primer and a J-beta primer mix. MiXCR, applied by TCRdb to the 5' RACE reads, yields one record per CDR3 protein. The data show about 830,000 distinct CDR3 sequences, roughly 50% seen once. Sequencing was carried out using blood. All receptors come from a man aged 25 to 45 in good health.

The CDR3: CASSVSRGGYTF. The DNA for the CDR3 is TGTGCCAGCAGCGTAAGCAGGGGCGGCTACACCTTC. The chain employs TRBV5-6 and TRBJ1-2; tentatively, D is TRBD1 (6 bases). The CDR3 has 12 amino acids. Deletions cut 4 bases from V and 8 bases from J, with 12 bases between. Germline values: CDR1 SGHDT, CDR2 YYEEEE.

V and J are TRBV29-1 and TRBJ2-1; TRBD2 matches 9 bases. V lost 4 bases and J lost 6; bases outside the gene matches: 4. The CDR3 covers 13 residues. CDR1 is SQVTM, CDR2 ANQGSEA, per germline. CDR3 protein: CSVGRGGGNEQFF. In DNA form, the CDR3 reads TGCAGCGTTGGTCGCGGGGGGGGCAATGAGCAGTTCTTC.

This rearrangement joins TRBV16 to TRBJ1-1; tentative D call: TRBD1 (6 bases). The CDR3 length is 14 residues. The V end was cut by 3 bases, the J end by 6 bases, with 14 bases between. Looked up from germline, CDR1 is KGHSY and CDR2 is FQNENV. The CDR3 loop reads CASSQEQGFPEAFF. The DNA of the CDR3 is TGTGCCAGCAGCCAGGAACAGGGCTTCCCTGAAGCTTTCTTT.

The CDR3, as DNA: TGTGCCAGCGGCCCTGCTGCTAGCCCCTTGGGGAATGAGCAGTTCTTC. This translates into CASGPAASPLGNEQFF. This chain joins TRBV4-2 and TRBJ2-1; TRBD2 is a possible D gene (5 bases). The CDR3 length is 16 residues. Looked up from germline, CDR1 is LGHNA and CDR2 is YNFKEQ. The ends were cut back, 8 bases at V and 7 bases at J, with 24 bases in the middle.

The rearrangement links TRBV20-1 to TRBJ1-2, with a possible D match to TRBD1 (6 bases). The CDR3 extends over 13 amino acids. V dropped 2 bases and J dropped 6 bases, with 13 bases sitting between them. Per the germline V gene, CDR1 is DFQATT and CDR2 is SNEGSKA (reference sequence). The CDR3 region is CSARLRDNHGYTF. DNA for the CDR3: TGCAGTGCTAGACTCCGGGACAACCATGGCTACACCTTC.

The chain has TRBV2 and TRBJ2-1; no clear D. The CDR3 covers 14 residues. Germline values: CDR1 SNHLY, CDR2 FYNNEI. The V gene lost 3 bases and the J gene lost 2 bases, with 8 bases spanning the gap. This chain's CDR3 is CASSEAAPYNEQFF. The CDR3 DNA reads as TGTGCCAGCAGTGAGGCGGCTCCCTACAATGAGCAGTTCTTC.

The genes are TRBV2 and TRBJ2-5, with a possible D match to TRBD1 (6 bases). With the DNA end fitting TRBJ2-7 better, the J assignment may be wrong. Germline V gives CDR1 SNHLY, CDR2 FYNNEI. CDR3 size: 13 residues. CDR3 amino acids: CASSPTGFGEQYF. The CDR3 DNA reads as TGTGCCAGCAGTCCTACAGGGTTCGGCGAGCAGTACTTC.

This chain uses TRBV7-7 with TRBJ1-4; 9 bases map to TRBD1. The CDR3 has 16 amino acids. Germline V lookup: CDR1 SSHAT, CDR2 FNYEAQ (reference sequence). V was clipped by 1 base and J by 7 bases; unmatched bases: 7. As DNA, the CDR3 is TGTGCCAGCAGCTTAGAGCCGGACAGGGGTATTGAAAAACTGTTTTTT. Translation: CASSLEPDRGIEKLFF.

The J gene is TRBJ1-1, the V gene TRBV2; D call uncertain. Germline-derived CDR1 and CDR2 are SNHLY and FYNNEI. This CDR3 comprises 13 residues. Trimming left V 7 bases short and J 0 bases short, with 9 bases between. CDR3 sequence (DNA): TGTGCCAGCATAACGGACGTGAACACTGAAGCTTTCTTT. This gives the protein CASITDVNTEAFF. Filled out from reference TRBV2 and TRBJ1-1, the complete variable domain reads EPEVTQTPSHQVTQMGQEVILRCVPISNHLYFYWYRQILGQKVEFLVSFYNNEISEKSEIFDDQFSVERPDGSNFTLKIRSTKLEDSAMYFCASITDVNTEAFFGQGTRLTVV.

This sequence joins TRBV20-1 and TRBJ2-7; 10 bases align to TRBD2. After removal of 3 bases from V and 2 bases from J, the junction contained 4 bases not matched to a gene. The germline gives CDR1 DFQATT, CDR2 SNEGSKA (reference sequence). The CDR3 has 14 amino acids. CDR3 coding DNA: TGCAGTGCTAGCATAGCGGGAGGTGCCTACGAGCAGTACTTC. The encoded protein is CSASIAGGAYEQYF.